What follows are 7 T cell receptor beta chains derived from one specimen sequenced in a study of vaccination effects on CD4 cells after COVID-19. Their antigens are not known. Measured with immunoSEQ multiplex PCR; TCRdb has only the in-frame clones, and not every one. Of about 64,000 clones listed, about 69% are singletons. Isolating CD4+ T cells followed approximately nine days of culture. The material sequenced was CD4+ T cells from PBMCs cultured without peptide, taken before COVID-19 vaccination. Receptors originate from a human donor who had a prior SARS-CoV-2 infection.

V is TRBV5-4 and J is TRBJ2-1, with 11 positions matching TRBD2. The CDR3 is 18 residues long. The V segment lost 3 bases and the J segment 0 bases; nucleotides outside the gene matches: 8. CDR1 and CDR2 (germline): SGHNT, YYREEE (reference sequence). CDR3 nucleotide sequence: TGTGCCAGCAGCTCACGGCTAGCGGGGGGCCCCTCCTACAATGAGCAGTTCTTC. Amino acids: CASSSRLAGGPSYNEQFF.

The chain joins TRBV7-2 to TRBJ1-6, with unresolved D. Trimming stripped 3 bases from V and 10 bases from J, with 10 bases between. Germline loops: CDR1 SGHTA, CDR2 FQGNSA. The CDR3 sequence is 13 residues long. The CDR3 DNA sequence: TGTGCCAGCAGCTTTACCCCGCGATCACCCCTCCACTTT. It yields the protein CASSFTPRSPLHF. The full variable domain, completed using reference TRBV7-2 and TRBJ1-6, is GAGVSQSPSNKVTEKGKDVELRCDPISGHTALYWYRQSLGQGLEFLIYFQGNSAPDKSGLPSDRFSAERTGGSVSTLTIQRTQQEDSAVYLCASSFTPRSPLHFGNGTRLTVT.

V usage is TRBV7-6 and J usage is TRBJ2-1, with 8 bases fitting TRBD2. The CDR3 runs 16 residues. V trimming: 6 bases; J trimming: 8 bases; junction bases outside the gene matches: 15. Germline V gene lookup returns CDR1 SGHVS and CDR2 FNYEAQ. The CDR3 loop reads CASSYTPGLVTDEQFF. In nucleotides, the CDR3 is TGTGCCAGCAGTTATACGCCGGGACTAGTTACCGATGAGCAGTTCTTC. Using reference TRBV7-6 and TRBJ2-1 for the parts outside the CDR3, the full variable domain is GAGVSQSPRYKVTKRGQDVALRCDPISGHVSLYWYRQALGQGPEFLTYFNYEAQQDKSGLPNDRFSAERPEGSISTLTIQRTEQRDSAMYRCASSYTPGLVTDEQFFGPGTRLTVL.

The V gene is TRBV6-2 or TRBV6-3, the J gene TRBJ2-2, with D possibly TRBD1 on 6 matching bases. The CDR3 totals 17 residues. Germline CDR1 is MNHEY and CDR2 is SVGEGT. V lost 2 bases, J lost 5 bases, and 18 bases lay in between. The CDR3 loop reads CASSYPPTRGRTGELFF. The CDR3 DNA reads as TGTGCCAGCAGTTACCCACCGACCAGGGGTCGGACCGGGGAGCTGTTTTTT.

V and J are TRBV5-6 and TRBJ1-2; tentative D call: TRBD1 (6 bases). This CDR3 is built from 13 residues. Trimming took 0 bases from V and 7 from J, leaving 10 bases between them. The germline CDR1 and CDR2 sequences are SGHDT and YYEEEE. The chain's CDR3 is CASSLGGAGGYTF. CDR3 in DNA: TGTGCCAGCAGCTTGGGGGGGGCTGGTGGCTACACCTTC.

The V call is TRBV7-2, the J call TRBJ2-2; D uncertain. The CDR3 loop spans 13 amino acids. V was shortened by 2 bases and J by 2 bases, with 3 bases between the two germline ends. Germline V gene lookup returns CDR1 SGHTA and CDR2 FQGNSA. CDR3 DNA sequence: TGTGCCAGCAGCTTACTCAACACCGGGGAGCTGTTTTTT. Translation: CASSLLNTGELFF.

The chain employs TRBV6-5 and TRBJ2-7, with D uncertain. V was pared by 6 bases and J by 7 bases, with 16 bases between. Per germline, CDR1 MNHEY and CDR2 SVGAGI. The CDR3 has 13 residues. This CDR3 is CASSATRAPEQYF. The CDR3 nucleotides are TGTGCCAGCAGCGCCACACGGGCTCCTGAGCAGTACTTC.